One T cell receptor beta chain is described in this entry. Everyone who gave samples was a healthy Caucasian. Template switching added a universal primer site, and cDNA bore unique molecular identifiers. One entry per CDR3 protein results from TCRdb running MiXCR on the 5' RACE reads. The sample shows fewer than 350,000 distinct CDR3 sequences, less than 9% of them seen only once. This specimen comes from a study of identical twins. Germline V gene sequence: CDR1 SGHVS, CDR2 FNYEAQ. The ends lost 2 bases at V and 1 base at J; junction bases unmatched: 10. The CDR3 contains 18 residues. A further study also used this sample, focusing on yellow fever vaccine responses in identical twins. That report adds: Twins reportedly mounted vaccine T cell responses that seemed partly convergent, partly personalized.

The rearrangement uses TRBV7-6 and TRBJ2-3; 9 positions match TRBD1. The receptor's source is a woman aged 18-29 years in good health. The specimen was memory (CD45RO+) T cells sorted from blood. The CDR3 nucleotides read TGTGCCAGCAGCTTAAGGGACAGGGCATTAGCGGGCACAGATACGCAGTATTTT. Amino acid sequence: CASSLRDRALAGTDTQYF.